This T cell receptor (beta chain) was found in a study of OX40 agonist ivuxolimab in advanced cancers. Sequencing used immunoSEQ multiplex PCR; TCRdb keeps in-frame clones, though not all of them. The table lists tens of thousands of clones, around 90% of them singletons, with 2.6% in the top ten. V was clipped by 7 bases and J by 0 bases, with 9 bases between them. Germline-derived CDR1 and CDR2 are MDHEN and SYDVKM. The CDR3 is 13 residues long. This clone was seen once. Sequenced here: CD4+ or CD8+ T cells sorted from blood, sampled in a trial of the OX40 agonist ivuxolimab. J is TRBJ1-1 and V is TRBV28; D uncertain. This sequence was found in an adult with an advanced solid tumor such as melanoma, head and neck, liver or kidney cancer. In DNA form, the CDR3 reads TGTGCCAGCAAGGTAGGCATGAACACTGAAGCTTTCTTT. Translating it yields CASKVGMNTEAFF.